The clone carrying this TCR beta chain was picked up a small number of times. The CDR3 loop spans 13 amino acids. Germline-derived CDR1 and CDR2 are MNHNS and SASEGT. The ends were cut back, 6 bases at V and 4 bases at J, with 12 bases in the middle. Amplification targeted the TCR beta CDR3 regions, with RNA transcripts as the source material. The library came from an HTBI-primed first-round RT-PCR and a second-round multiplex PCR. MiXCR, run by TCRdb on the multiplex PCR reads, gives a single entry per CDR3 protein. The table records 650,000 to 900,000 distinct CDR3 sequences, approximately 40% of them present only once. This sample is drawn from a study of Graves' ophthalmopathy and Graves' hyperthyroidism. Exclusion covered patients with other autoimmune diseases or uncontrolled infections (as well as pregnancy or lactation).

Sequencing was performed on peripheral blood. This rearrangement joins TRBV6-1 to TRBJ2-5; D might be TRBD1 (5 bases). The TCR originated in an adult man with Graves' ophthalmopathy. CDR3 DNA: TGTGCCAGCAGAAGACAGCAGCGAGAGACCCAGTACTTC. Protein: CASRRQQRETQYF.